The present T cell receptor (beta chain) was sequenced within a study of blood T cell repertoires in COVID-19. In the authors' workflow: For nucleated cells, counts were estimated from reference gene primer amplification. Using immunoSEQ multiplex PCR, the repertoire was profiled, and TCRdb retains in-frame clones only, with some absent. The V and J calls and clone size come from that table; D and trimming were worked out from the DNA. Of over 150,000 clones in the sample, approximately 80% were seen once. This CDR3 is 14 amino acids long. Germline V gene lookup returns CDR1 SGHAT and CDR2 FQNNGV. Between the trimmed V and J ends, which lost 1 base and 1 base, there was a span of 7 bases.

The sequencing input was peripheral blood. This chain uses TRBV11-2 with TRBJ2-5; no definite D call. This receptor was taken from a woman between 40 and 55 years old with COVID-19, enrolled during active disease. CDR3 protein: CASSLGHIQETQYF. The DNA of the CDR3 is TGTGCCAGCAGCTTAGGCCACATCCAAGAGACCCAGTACTTC.